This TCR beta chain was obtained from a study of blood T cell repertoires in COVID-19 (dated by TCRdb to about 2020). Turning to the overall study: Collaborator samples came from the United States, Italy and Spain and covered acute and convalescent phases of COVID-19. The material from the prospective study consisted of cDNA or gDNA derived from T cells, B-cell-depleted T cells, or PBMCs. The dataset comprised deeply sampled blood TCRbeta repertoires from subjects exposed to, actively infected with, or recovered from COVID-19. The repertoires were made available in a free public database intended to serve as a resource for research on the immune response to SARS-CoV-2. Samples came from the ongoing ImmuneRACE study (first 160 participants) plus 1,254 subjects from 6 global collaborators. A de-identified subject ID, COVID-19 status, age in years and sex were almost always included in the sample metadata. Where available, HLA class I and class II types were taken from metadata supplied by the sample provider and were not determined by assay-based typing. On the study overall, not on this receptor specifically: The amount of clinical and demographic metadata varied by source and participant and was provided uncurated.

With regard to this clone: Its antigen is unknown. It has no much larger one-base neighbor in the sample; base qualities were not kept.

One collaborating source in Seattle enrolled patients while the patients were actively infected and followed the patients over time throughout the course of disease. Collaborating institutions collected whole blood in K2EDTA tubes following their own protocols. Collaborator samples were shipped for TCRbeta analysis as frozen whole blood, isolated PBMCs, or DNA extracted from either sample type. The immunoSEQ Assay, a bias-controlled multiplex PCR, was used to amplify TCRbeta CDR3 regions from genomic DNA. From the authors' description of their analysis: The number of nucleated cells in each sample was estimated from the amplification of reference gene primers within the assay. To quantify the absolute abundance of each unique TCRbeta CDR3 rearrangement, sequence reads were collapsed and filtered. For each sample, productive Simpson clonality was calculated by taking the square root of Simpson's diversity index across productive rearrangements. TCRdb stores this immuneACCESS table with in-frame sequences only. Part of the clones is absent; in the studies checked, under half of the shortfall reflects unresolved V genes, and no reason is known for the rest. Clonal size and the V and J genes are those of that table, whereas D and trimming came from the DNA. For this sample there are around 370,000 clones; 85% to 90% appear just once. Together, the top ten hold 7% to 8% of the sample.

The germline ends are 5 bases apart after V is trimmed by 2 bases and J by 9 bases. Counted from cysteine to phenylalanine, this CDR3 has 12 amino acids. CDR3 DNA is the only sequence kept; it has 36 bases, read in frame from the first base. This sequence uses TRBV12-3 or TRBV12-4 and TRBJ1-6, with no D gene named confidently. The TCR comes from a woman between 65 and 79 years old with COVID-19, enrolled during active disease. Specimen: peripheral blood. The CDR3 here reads CASSLSSSPLHF. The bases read TGTGCCAGCAGTTTATCTTCTTCACCCCTCCACTTT.